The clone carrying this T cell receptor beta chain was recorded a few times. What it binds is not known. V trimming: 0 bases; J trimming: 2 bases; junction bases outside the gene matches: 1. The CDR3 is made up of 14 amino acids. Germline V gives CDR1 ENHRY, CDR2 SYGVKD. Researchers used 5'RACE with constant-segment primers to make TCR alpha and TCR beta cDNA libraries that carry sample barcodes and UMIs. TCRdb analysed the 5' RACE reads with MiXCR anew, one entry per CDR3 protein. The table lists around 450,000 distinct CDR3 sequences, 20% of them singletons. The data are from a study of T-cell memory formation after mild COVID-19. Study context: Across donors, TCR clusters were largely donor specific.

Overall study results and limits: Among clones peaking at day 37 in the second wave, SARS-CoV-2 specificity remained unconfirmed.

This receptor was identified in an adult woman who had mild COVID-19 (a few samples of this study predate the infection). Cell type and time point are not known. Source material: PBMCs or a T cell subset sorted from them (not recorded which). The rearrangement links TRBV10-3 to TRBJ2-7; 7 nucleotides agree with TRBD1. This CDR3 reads CAISESTGAYEQYF. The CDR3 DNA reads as TGTGCCATCAGTGAGTCAACAGGGGCCTACGAGCAGTACTTC.